This TCR beta chain derives from a study of T cells after posttransplantation cyclophosphamide. Methotrexate plus calcineurin inhibitor accompanied controls' myeloablative marrow transplants; sampling was 1 year later. Assay: immunoSEQ multiplex PCR; the TCRdb copy retains only in-frame clones and omits some. The data hold some 16,000 clones, with less than 85% observed a single time. The starting material was PBMCs, obtained after allogeneic stem cell transplant with calcineurin inhibitor and methotrexate. This clonotype originated in a female patient aged 18-29 years who received an allogeneic stem cell transplant from an unrelated donor, was CMV-positive, and had acute and chronic GVHD. Some T cells may be provided by the graft donor.

This chain's CDR3 is CASSSLAGVSGEQFF. The CDR3 DNA reads as TGTGCCAGCAGCTCTCTAGCGGGAGTGTCAGGGGAGCAGTTCTTC. This sequence joins TRBV7-8 and TRBJ2-1, with TRBD2 identical over 10 bases. The CDR3 totals 15 residues. V gave up 4 bases and J gave up 10 bases; unmatched junction bases: 10. The germline gives CDR1 SGHVS, CDR2 FQNEAQ.